A selection of T cell receptor beta chains follows, all from one sample in a study of T cell responses to AZD1222 COVID-19 vaccine. Generated by immunoSEQ multiplex PCR, the TCRdb table keeps only in-frame clones and is missing some. The sample lists fewer than 80,000 clones; 79% were seen once. This specimen was peripheral blood, taken on day 0 of MenACWY control vaccination. These receptors were obtained from an adult in good health. The CDR3 runs from the conserved cysteine through the conserved F or W. The order of the fields is V gene, J gene, D gene, CDR3 protein, CDR3 DNA. A D gene is named only where the DNA matches it firmly.

TRBV5-4	TRBJ1-2	-	CASSLAGRSYGYTF	TGTGCCAGCAGCTTAGCCGGGCGGTCCTATGGCTACACCTTC
TRBV7-9	TRBJ2-7	-	CASSLAGGYEQYF	TGTGCCAGCAGCTTAGCGGGGGGCTACGAGCAGTACTTC
TRBV4-1	TRBJ2-3	-	CASSQARLLTDTQYF	TGCGCCAGCAGCCAAGCTCGACTCCTCACAGATACGCAGTATTTT
TRBV28	TRBJ1-3	-	CASSSGQLPSGNTIYF	TGTGCCAGCAGTTCAGGACAGTTGCCCTCTGGAAACACCATATATTTT
TRBV3-1/TRBV3-2	TRBJ1-1	-	CASSQGDISFGEAFF	TGTGCCAGCAGCCAAGGTGACATAAGTTTCGGTGAAGCTTTCTTT
TRBV5-1	TRBJ1-2	-	CASSLIPGVESGYTF	TGCGCCAGCAGCTTGATCCCAGGGGTTGAATCTGGCTACACCTTC
TRBV29-1	TRBJ2-7	-	CSVGKQGRTYEQYF	TGCAGCGTTGGCAAACAGGGGAGGACCTACGAGCAGTACTTC
TRBV4-2	TRBJ1-4	TRBD1	CASSPPDRGNEKLFF	TGTGCCAGCAGCCCTCCGGACAGGGGGAATGAAAAACTGTTTTTT
TRBV2	TRBJ1-5	-	CASIEGPGNQPQHF	TGTGCCAGCATCGAAGGGCCGGGGAATCAGCCCCAGCATTTT
TRBV25-1	TRBJ2-3	TRBD2	CASSPIAGGGDTQYF	TGTGCCAGCAGTCCTATAGCGGGAGGGGGAGATACGCAGTATTTT
TRBV7-6	TRBJ2-2	-	CASSNPGRENTGELFF	TGTGCCAGCAGCAACCCGGGACGGGAGAACACCGGGGAGCTGTTTTTT
TRBV7-2	TRBJ1-1	-	CASSLAEGSTEAFF	TGTGCCAGCAGCTTAGCGGAAGGGAGCACTGAAGCTTTCTTT